The source of this TCR beta chain is a study of beta chain features in type 1 diabetes. As to this clone: Its target is unknown.

The study reverse transcribed the entire isolated RNA, so it sequenced expressed TCRB transcripts. There were 3.4 million or so reads on average in the naive, central memory and regulatory T cell samples. Clones were sequenced by immunoSEQ multiplex PCR, and TCRdb holds only the in-frame ones, with some missing. This sample yields 150,000 to 200,000 clones, of which about 8.1% are seen a single time; approximately 0.54% belongs to the top ten. Overall study results and limits: TCRB CDR3 length was moderately but significantly reduced in all four CD4+ subsets of Type 1 diabetes patients. Any HLA type influence on TCRB rearrangement was left unresolved here.

Germline V gives CDR1 ENHRY, CDR2 SYGVKD. The germline V and J ends were trimmed by 6 bases and 1 base, with 11 bases remaining between them. This CDR3 has 14 residues. Isolation of CD4+ naive, central memory, regulatory and stem cell-like memory cells was achieved by sorting via CD45RO/CCR7/CD25/CD127/CD95/CD27. The V gene is TRBV10-3, the J gene TRBJ2-3; tentative D call: TRBD2 (5 bases). Input material: central memory CD4+ T cells from blood. The receptor's source is a young woman with type 1 diabetes. The CDR3 DNA reads as TGTGCCATCAGGGACCTCGGGGGCACAGATACGCAGTATTTT. Its protein is CAIRDLGGTDTQYF.